This T cell receptor (beta chain) derives from a study of CD8 T cells in Susac syndrome. V was cut by 7 bases and J by 4 bases, with 36 bases left in between. The CDR3 extends over 21 amino acids. Germline lookup yields CDR1 SGHRS and CDR2 YFSETQ. TCR beta was sequenced from blood CD8+ and CD4+ T cells. Healthy donors formed controls matched for age and sex. An input of about 0.5 to 1 ug of RNA was subjected to reverse transcription using random hexamers. MiXCR, run by TCRdb on the immunoSEQ multiplex PCR reads, gives a single entry per CDR3 protein. The repertoire has over 95,000 distinct CDR3 sequences, 80% to 95% of them found once; the top ten carry 0.11% to 0.15%.

Sequenced sample: CD4+ T cells from PBMCs. This receptor was obtained from a human donor in good health. V usage is TRBV5-1 and J usage is TRBJ2-1; D is unresolved. The CDR3 DNA sequence: TGCGCCAGCGGGCGGACGGAACTTCCCCCCCCTCCACCCCTTCCTTACAATGAGCAGTTCTTC. Its translation: CASGRTELPPPPPLPYNEQFF.